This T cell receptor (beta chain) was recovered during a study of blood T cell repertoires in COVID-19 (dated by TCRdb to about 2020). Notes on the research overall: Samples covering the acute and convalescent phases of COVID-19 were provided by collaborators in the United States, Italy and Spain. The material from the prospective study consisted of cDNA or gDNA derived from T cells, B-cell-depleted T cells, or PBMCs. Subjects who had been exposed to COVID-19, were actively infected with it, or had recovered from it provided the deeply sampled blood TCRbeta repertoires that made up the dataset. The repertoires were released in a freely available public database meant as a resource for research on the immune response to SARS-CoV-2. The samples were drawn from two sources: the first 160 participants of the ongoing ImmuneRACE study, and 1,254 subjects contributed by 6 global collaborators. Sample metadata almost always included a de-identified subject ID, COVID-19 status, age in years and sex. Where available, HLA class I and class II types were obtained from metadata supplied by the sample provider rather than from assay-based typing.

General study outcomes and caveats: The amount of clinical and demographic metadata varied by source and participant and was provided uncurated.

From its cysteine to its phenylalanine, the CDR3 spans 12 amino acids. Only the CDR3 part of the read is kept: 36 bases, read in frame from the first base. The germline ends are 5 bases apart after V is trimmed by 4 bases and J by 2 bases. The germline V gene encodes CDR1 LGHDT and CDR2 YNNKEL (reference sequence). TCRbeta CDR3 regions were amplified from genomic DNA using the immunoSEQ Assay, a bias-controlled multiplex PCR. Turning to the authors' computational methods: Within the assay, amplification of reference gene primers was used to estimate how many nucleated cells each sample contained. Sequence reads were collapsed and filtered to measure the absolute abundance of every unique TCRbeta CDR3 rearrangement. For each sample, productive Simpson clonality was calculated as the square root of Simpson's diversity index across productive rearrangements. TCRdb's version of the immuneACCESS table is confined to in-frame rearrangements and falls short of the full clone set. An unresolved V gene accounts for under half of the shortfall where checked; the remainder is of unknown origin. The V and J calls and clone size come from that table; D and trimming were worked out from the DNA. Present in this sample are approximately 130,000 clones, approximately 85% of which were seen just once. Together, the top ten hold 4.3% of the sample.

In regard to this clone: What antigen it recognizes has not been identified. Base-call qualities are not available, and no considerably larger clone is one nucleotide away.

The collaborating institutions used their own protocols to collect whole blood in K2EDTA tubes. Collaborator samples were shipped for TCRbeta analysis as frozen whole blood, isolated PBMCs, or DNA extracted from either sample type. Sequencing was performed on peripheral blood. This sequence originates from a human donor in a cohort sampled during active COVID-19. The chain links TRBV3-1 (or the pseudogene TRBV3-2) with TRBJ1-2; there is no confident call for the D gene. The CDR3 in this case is CASSPGNYGYTF. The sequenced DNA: TGTGCCAGCAGCCCGGGGAACTATGGCTACACCTTC.